These 32 T cell receptor beta chains were all obtained from the same sample, sequenced in a study of fetal regulatory T cell absence and autoimmunity. This table comes from immunoSEQ multiplex PCR, and its TCRdb copy is limited to in-frame clones, with some not included. The table lists 95,000 to 100,000 clones, 60% to 80% of them singletons. Sequenced material: pancreas tissue. These receptors came from a male donor with IPEX syndrome.

The chain uses TRBV7-2 and TRBJ1-5; no firm D call. Germline CDR1 and CDR2: SGHTA and FQGNSA. The CDR3 has 14 residues. V lost 0 bases and J lost 2, with 5 bases in between. CDR3 sequence: CASSLALGNQPQHF. CDR3 DNA: TGTGCCAGCAGCTTAGCATTGGGCAATCAGCCCCAGCATTTT.

The chain has TRBV5-5 and TRBJ2-7; no definite D call. Deletions cut 4 bases from V and 0 bases from J, with 8 bases between. The CDR3 loop spans 13 amino acids. In germline, CDR1 is SGHKS, CDR2 YYEKEE (reference sequence). In nucleotides, the CDR3 is TGTGCCAGCAGCCCCGACAACTCCTACGAGCAGTACTTC. Its protein product is CASSPDNSYEQYF.

The genes are TRBV7-7 and TRBJ2-5; 8 bases match TRBD2. Germline V CDR1 and CDR2: SSHAT, FNYEAQ (reference sequence). The CDR3 consists of 13 residues. The ends lost 3 bases at V and 5 bases at J; junction bases unmatched: 2. The CDR3 protein is CASSLGLGETQYF. As DNA, the CDR3 is TGTGCCAGCAGCTTGGGACTAGGGGAGACCCAGTACTTC. Supplemented by reference TRBV7-7 and TRBJ2-5, the full variable domain reads GAGVSQSPRYKVTKRGQDVTLRCDPISSHATLYWYQQALGQGPEFLTYFNYEAQPDKSGLPSDRFSAERPEGSISTLTIQRTEQRDSAMYRCASSLGLGETQYFGPGTRLLVL.

For the CDR3, the DNA is TGCAGCGTTGTCTTGGCTAACTATGGCTACACCTTC. Protein product: CSVVLANYGYTF. The rearrangement joins TRBV29-1 to TRBJ1-2, with D unresolved. Germline V CDR1 and CDR2: SQVTM, ANQGSEA. V was cut by 4 bases and J by 0 bases, with 6 bases left in between. The CDR3 totals 12 residues.

The V call is TRBV19, the J call TRBJ1-2; 9 bases line up with TRBD1. Germline-derived CDR1 and CDR2 are LNHDA and SQIVND (reference sequence). The CDR3 spans 16 residues. V lost 4 bases, J lost 4 bases, and 10 bases stayed unmatched. CDR3 sequence: CASSTGGTGTIYGYTF. The DNA for the CDR3 is TGTGCCAGTAGTACTGGCGGGACAGGGACTATCTATGGCTACACCTTC.

The J gene is TRBJ2-2, the V gene TRBV6-1, with TRBD1 identical over 9 bases. CDR1 is MNHNS, CDR2 SASEGT, per germline. The CDR3 totals 16 residues. V dropped 4 bases and J dropped 3; count of bases not matched to a gene: 6. The CDR3 here is CASSVRDRAYTGELFF. The CDR3 bases are TGTGCCAGCAGTGTCCGGGACAGGGCTTACACCGGGGAGCTGTTTTTT.

This rearrangement joins TRBV7-9 to TRBJ2-5, with a possible D match to TRBD2 (5 bases). This CDR3 region has 13 residues. V lost 5 bases, J lost 1 base, and 8 bases lay in between. The V gene's germline CDR1 is SEHNR and CDR2 FQNEAQ (reference sequence). The CDR3 nucleotides read TGTGCCAGCAGCAAAGGACTCCAAGAGACCCAGTACTTC. This gives the protein CASSKGLQETQYF.

The V call is TRBV30, the J call TRBJ1-1; a weak D match, TRBD1 (5 bases). Looked up from germline, CDR1 is GTSNPN and CDR2 is SVGIG (reference sequence). Trimming left V 5 bases short and J 3 bases short, with 10 bases between. CDR3 size: 12 residues. In DNA, the CDR3 is TGTGCCTGGGAGAGGGGAGACACTGAAGCTTTCTTT. It specifies CAWERGDTEAFF. Full variable domain (remainder filled in from reference TRBV30 and TRBJ1-1): SQTIHQWPATLVQPVGSPLSLECTVEGTSNPNLYWYRQAAGRGLQLLFYSVGIGQISSEVPQNLSASRPQDRQFILSSKKLLLSDSGFYLCAWERGDTEAFFGQGTRLTVV.

The rearrangement uses TRBV18 and TRBJ2-2; 7 bases match TRBD2. In germline, CDR1 is KGHSH, CDR2 LQKENI. The CDR3 has 19 residues. V was clipped by 3 bases and J by 1 base; unmatched bases: 14. CDR3 bases: TGTGCCAGCTCACCTCATCGCCTAGCGGAAATACTGAACACCGGGGAGCTGTTTTTT. Residues: CASSPHRLAEILNTGELFF.

This rearrangement joins TRBV6-5 to TRBJ2-2, with no clear D. Looked up from germline, CDR1 is MNHEY and CDR2 is SVGAGI. This CDR3 is built from 15 residues. Trimming stripped 2 bases from V and 7 bases from J, with 14 bases between. The CDR3 DNA sequence: TGTGCCAGCAGTTACAGTAGTAGGGTGGGCGGGGAGCTGTTTTTT. Encoded protein: CASSYSSRVGGELFF.

This clone showed up just a few times. The chain links TRBV6-6 to TRBJ1-5; 9 nucleotides align to TRBD1. After removal of 2 bases from V and 11 bases from J, the junction contained 13 bases not matched to a gene. Germline V gene lookup returns CDR1 MNHNY and CDR2 SVGAGI (reference sequence). This CDR3 is 16 amino acids long. CDR3 sequence reads: CASSYPTGTGISAQHF. The DNA for the CDR3 is TGTGCCAGCAGTTACCCTACCGGGACAGGGATATCAGCCCAGCATTTT.

The chain employs TRBV7-9 and TRBJ2-1, with 10 bases that match TRBD2. The CDR3 is 16 residues long. V shed 1 base, J shed 9 bases, and the junction held 9 bases outside the gene matches. CDR1 SEHNR and CDR2 FQNEAQ come from the germline V gene (reference sequence). The CDR3, as DNA: TGTGCCAGCAGCTTAGGGCTAGCGGGAGCTTTGGGTGAGCAGTTCTTC. Its protein product is CASSLGLAGALGEQFF.

The CDR3 DNA follows: TGTGCCAGCAGCTTGGGACTAGCAGGGAAAGATACGCAGTATTTT. It codes for CASSLGLAGKDTQYF. J is TRBJ2-3 and V is TRBV5-4, with 7 bases matching TRBD2. V lost 0 bases and J lost 5; bases outside the gene matches: 6. The CDR3 has 15 amino acids. Germline V gene data show CDR1 as SGHNT and CDR2 as YYREEE (reference sequence).

The chain uses TRBV5-1 and TRBJ2-1, with D hard to call. Germline CDR1 SGHRS, CDR2 YFSETQ. V shed 2 bases and J shed 6 bases, with 9 bases lying between them. There are 13 residues in the CDR3. The DNA of the CDR3 is TGCGCCAGCAGCTTATTTCCGTTCAATGAGCAGTTCTTC. Its translation: CASSLFPFNEQFF.

V and J are TRBV9 and TRBJ2-7; D is undetermined. The CDR3 has 14 amino acids. Trimming pared 0 bases from V and 5 bases from J, leaving 12 bases between. The germline V gene encodes CDR1 SGDLS and CDR2 YYNGEE. The chain's CDR3 is CASSVVGSNDEQYF. CDR3 bases: TGTGCCAGCAGCGTAGTGGGCTCCAACGACGAGCAGTACTTC.

The chain links TRBV2 to TRBJ2-7, with 8 bases matching TRBD1. Germline lookup yields CDR1 SNHLY and CDR2 FYNNEI. Trimming cost V 8 bases and J 5 bases; bases outside gene matches: 11. This CDR3 spans 14 amino acids. This chain's CDR3 is CASSRRQGANEQYF. The DNA for the CDR3 is TGTGCCAGCTCGAGGAGGCAGGGGGCCAACGAGCAGTACTTC.

This sequence joins TRBV6-4 and TRBJ2-1; 8 bases agree with TRBD1. The J segment lost 6 bases and the V segment lost 5 bases, leaving 12 bases of the junction unmatched. CDR1 is MRHNA and CDR2 is SNTAGT in the germline V gene. The CDR3 loop spans 16 amino acids. As DNA, the CDR3 is TGTGCCAGCAGTTTATACTGGACAGGGAAGACCAATGAGCAGTTCTTC. It translates to CASSLYWTGKTNEQFF.

The chain couples TRBV4-1 to TRBJ2-1; 8 bases match TRBD2. From germline, CDR1 is MGHRA and CDR2 YSYEKL. The CDR3 runs 15 residues. Trimming at V came to 5 bases and at J to 7 bases, leaving 10 bases not matched to a gene. In DNA, the CDR3 is TGCGCCAGCAGCACTACTAGCGGAACCAGGAATGAGCAGTTCTTC. Its translation: CASSTTSGTRNEQFF.

The count of this clone is one. The chain couples TRBV11-2 to TRBJ2-1, with 10 bases identical to TRBD2. J was trimmed by 0 bases and V by 5 bases; bases with no gene match: 7. Germline assignment: CDR1 SGHAT and CDR2 FQNNGV. The CDR3 has 17 amino acids. CDR3 region: CASSPTLAGSSYNEQFF. The DNA of the CDR3 is TGTGCCAGCAGCCCTACACTAGCGGGGAGCTCCTACAATGAGCAGTTCTTC. The variable domain in full, with the rest retrieved from reference TRBV11-2 and TRBJ2-1, is EAGVAQSPRYKIIEKRQSVAFWCNPISGHATLYWYQQILGQGPKLLIQFQNNGVVDDSQLPKDRFSAERLKGVDSTLKIQPAKLEDSAVYLCASSPTLAGSSYNEQFFGPGTRLTVL.

The V and J genes are TRBV5-1 and TRBJ2-5, with D hard to call. This CDR3 has 14 amino acids. Trimming removed 0 bases at V and 2 bases at J, with 8 bases between. Germline V gives CDR1 SGHRS, CDR2 YFSETQ. The CDR3 protein is CASSLEAGQETQYF. The CDR3 DNA sequence: TGCGCCAGCAGCTTGGAGGCAGGACAAGAGACCCAGTACTTC.

This clone was seen just once. Written as DNA, the CDR3 is TGCGCCAGCAGCACCGAGGGACGGCCCTTCTATGGCTACACCTTC. It translates to CASSTEGRPFYGYTF. The chain employs TRBV4-1 and TRBJ1-2, with D perhaps matching TRBD1 (5 bases). The CDR3 is 15 amino acids. The V end was cut by 5 bases, the J end by 4 bases, with 17 bases between. Germline V gives CDR1 MGHRA, CDR2 YSYEKL.

This clone was seen more than once but under ten times. V usage is TRBV4-1 and J usage is TRBJ1-2; the D gene is possibly TRBD1 (5 bases). V was pared by 1 base and J by 7 bases, with 7 bases between. Germline loops: CDR1 MGHRA, CDR2 YSYEKL. The CDR3 extends over 12 amino acids. This CDR3 is CASSQVGGGYTF. CDR3 nucleotides: TGCGCCAGCAGCCAAGTCGGGGGTGGCTACACCTTC.

Only one count was recorded for this clone. The chain joins TRBV7-2 to TRBJ2-7; D remains ambiguous. In germline, CDR1 is SGHTA, CDR2 FQGNSA. The V end was cut by 0 bases, the J end by 2 bases, with 5 bases between. This CDR3 region has 13 residues. In DNA form, the CDR3 reads TGTGCCAGCAGCTTAGCGCAGACCTACGAGCAGTACTTC. Its translation is CASSLAQTYEQYF. Complete variable domain (other parts from reference TRBV7-2 and TRBJ2-7): GAGVSQSPSNKVTEKGKDVELRCDPISGHTALYWYRQSLGQGLEFLIYFQGNSAPDKSGLPSDRFSAERTGGSVSTLTIQRTQQEDSAVYLCASSLAQTYEQYFGPGTRLTVT.

The chain has TRBV27 and TRBJ2-3; TRBD1 agrees at 8 bases. CDR1 and CDR2 (germline): MNHEY, SMNVEV (reference sequence). The V segment lost 5 bases and the J segment 3 bases; nucleotides outside the gene matches: 4. This CDR3 comprises 14 residues. CDR3 sequence reads: CASSLRGLTDTQYF. CDR3 nucleotides: TGTGCCAGCAGTCTCAGGGGGCTTACAGATACGCAGTATTTT.

The chain couples TRBV10-1 to TRBJ1-2; 9 bases are a match to TRBD1. J gave up 4 bases and V 2 bases, and 5 bases lay outside the gene matches. The length of the CDR3 is 15 residues. Germline CDR1 is WNHNN and CDR2 is SYGVQD (reference sequence). The CDR3 DNA reads TGCGCCAGCAGTGAGGGGGGACAGGGTCCCTATGGCTACACCTTC. Translating gives CASSEGGQGPYGYTF.

This clone was detected a few times. This chain links TRBV29-1 with TRBJ2-2, with 7 positions matching TRBD1. V lost 6 bases to trimming and J lost 3 bases; unmatched junction nucleotides: 10. Germline-derived CDR1 and CDR2 are SQVTM and ANQGSEA. CDR3 length equals 15 residues. The CDR3 reads CSVEQGWGDTGELFF. The CDR3 nucleotides are TGCAGCGTCGAACAGGGGTGGGGAGACACCGGGGAGCTGTTTTTT.

This CDR3 is CASRDGTYEQYF. The CDR3 DNA reads as TGTGCCAGCAGGGACGGTACCTACGAGCAGTACTTC. This sequence joins TRBV25-1 and TRBJ2-7; D gene uncertain. Germline CDR1 MGHDK, CDR2 SYGVNS. CDR3 size: 12 residues. Trimming pared 6 bases from V and 2 bases from J, leaving 8 bases between.

The V gene is TRBV4-1, the J gene TRBJ2-7, with TRBD2 matching 8 bases. V lost 4 bases and J lost 5; bases outside the gene matches: 10. There are 15 residues in the CDR3. Looked up from germline, CDR1 is MGHRA and CDR2 is YSYEKL. The CDR3 DNA follows: TGCGCCAGCAGCCCCCGACTAAGCGGGAGCGACGAGCAGTACTTC. It is translated as CASSPRLSGSDEQYF.

V is TRBV30 and J is TRBJ2-1; D not resolved. The germline gives CDR1 GTSNPN, CDR2 SVGIG (reference sequence). This CDR3 has 13 amino acids. Trimming pared 3 bases from V and 0 bases from J, leaving 6 bases between. The CDR3 DNA reads as TGTGCCTGGAGACGGACCTCCTACAATGAGCAGTTCTTC. This sequence encodes CAWRRTSYNEQFF.

CDR3 in DNA: TGTGCCAGCAGTTACTCCCTGATGGGAACAGATACGCAGTATTTT. Residues: CASSYSLMGTDTQYF. The rearrangement uses TRBV6-5 and TRBJ2-3; no clear D gene. This CDR3 has 15 amino acids. Trimming cost V 0 bases and J 3 bases, with 10 bases left between them. The germline gives CDR1 MNHEY, CDR2 SVGAGI.

This chain links TRBV30 with TRBJ1-6; D gene uncertain. Germline V lookup: CDR1 GTSNPN, CDR2 SVGIG (reference sequence). This CDR3 spans 18 amino acids. The V and J ends lost 0 bases and 0 bases respectively, with 15 bases between them. The CDR3 spells CAWSVWVRLSSYNSPLHF. CDR3 in DNA: TGTGCCTGGAGTGTATGGGTCCGCCTCAGCTCCTATAATTCACCCCTCCACTTT.

This clone appeared once. The chain uses TRBV27 and TRBJ2-1; 8 bases match TRBD2. CDR1 is MNHEY, CDR2 SMNVEV, per germline (reference sequence). This CDR3 has 16 amino acids. The V segment lost 6 bases and the J segment 2 bases; nucleotides outside the gene matches: 9. The DNA of the CDR3 is TGTGCCAGCAGCCCTCTACCGGGAGGGCCCTACAATGAGCAGTTCTTC. Translating gives CASSPLPGGPYNEQFF.